The entry below gives a single T cell receptor beta chain sequence along with its context. The antigen it binds to is not known. No qualities accompany the bases; no much larger clone lies one base away. The data are from a study of CD8+ T cells in alopecia areata (dated by TCRdb to the late 2010s). Study-wide context: The treated patients took part in an open-label pilot trial in which moderate-to-severe alopecia areata was treated with oral tofacitinib at 5 to 10 mg twice daily. Tofacitinib was given for 6 to 18 months, followed by 6 months of follow-up off drug to assess delayed response and recurrence. Clonality in the scalp was compared among normal scalp (n=4), patchy alopecia areata scalp (n=8), and alopecia totalis/universalis scalp (n=8). The study used high-throughput TCRbeta sequencing to examine T cell clonal expansion in alopecia areata, in both the C3H/HeJ mouse model and human patients. The RNA source kit depended on sample type: the PAXgene miRNA kit for fixed scalp, the miRNeasy kit for PBMCs, and the RNeasy kit for mouse skin. Amplification of TCRbeta CDR3 regions was done by immunoSEQ multiplex PCR using 35 Vbeta forward primers and 13 Jbeta reverse primers. Biopsies were taken from tofacitinib-treated patients at baseline and at 4 and 24 weeks of treatment, and a later scalp biopsy was taken in several of the tofacitinib-treated patients. In humans, TCRbeta sequencing was performed on scalp tissue and on sorted CD4+ and CD8+ peripheral blood T cells from healthy controls and from patients with patchy or totalis/universalis alopecia areata. The SALT score, which quantifies the percentage of affected scalp surface area, was used to measure disease severity in treated patients. Overall study results and their limits: During tofacitinib treatment, many expanded lesional clones remained in scalp and blood, and this persistence may partly explain relapse after treatment is stopped. Lesional scalp, especially in alopecia totalis/universalis, showed higher clonality and more expanded CD8+ clones than normal scalp, suggesting antigenic drive. Shared TCR sequences between patients were less evident than in mice, which may be partly attributable to HLA diversity in the patient population. Unlike mouse skin, which is dominated by gammadelta T cells, normal human skin has resident alphabeta T cells that are also sequenced, and this complicates analysis of the scalp TCR repertoire. The treated cohort was small, with a single nonresponder, so links between baseline CD8+ expansion and response need larger studies. Scalp clonality and the number of expanded CD8+ clones among the top 100 scalp clones were significantly decreased by tofacitinib.

V gives up 8 bases and J gives up 4 bases, and the segment between their germline ends measures 8 bases. The CDR3 starts with the cysteine, ends with the phenylalanine, and has 10 residues. The sequence is cut down to CDR3 DNA, 30 bases in frame from base 1. Via the germline V gene (reference sequence), CDR1 is GTSNPN and CDR2 SVGIG. Library preparation was by the immunoSEQ multiplex PCR assay. RNA was extracted from all samples and reverse transcribed into cDNA, which served as template for TCR sequencing. SuperScript III was used for first-strand cDNA synthesis, primed with a 2:1 mix of oligo-dT and random hexamers. Amplification bias was assessed with a synthetic immune receptor repertoire, and residual bias was removed computationally. The authors processed their data as follows. Raw reads were preprocessed to remove errors, and CDR3 was defined by IMGT conventions from the conserved cysteine to phenylalanine. Clonality was computed as 1 minus the Shannon entropy, with the entropy normalized by log2 of the number of productive unique TCRs. Whether each scalp clone was CD4 or CD8 was inferred by checking scalp TCRbeta sequences against the CD4 and CD8 repertoires from sorted blood. The table comes from immuneACCESS by way of TCRdb, which keeps in-frame sequences with V and J called. Part of the clones is missing from these tables; in studies checked, under half for an unresolved V gene and the rest for unknown reasons. The DNA gave D and trimming, while V, J and clone size come from that table. The sample data list about 200,000 clones, and 55% to 70% of these were observed just once. Less than 4% of the sample is taken by the ten largest.

In light of the paper, this sample's time point label describes: about 4 weeks on oral tofacitinib. The treatment or condition label, read with the paper, signifies: oral pan-JAK inhibitor, 5-10 mg twice daily. Lesional scalp punch biopsies and peripheral blood were collected from alopecia areata patients. PBMCs were isolated by density centrifugation and stained for CD3, CD4 and CD8, after which CD4+ and CD8+ T cells were sorted on a FACSAria. The V gene is TRBV30 and the J gene is TRBJ1-2; no confident D gene assignment can be made. The TCR comes from a human donor with alopecia areata. The source was CD4+ T cells sorted from blood, collected at week 4, from a patient treated with tofacitinib. In nucleotides, the sequence is TGTGCCGTGCAGGTCTATGGCTACACCTTC. Translated, this gives CAVQVYGYTF.